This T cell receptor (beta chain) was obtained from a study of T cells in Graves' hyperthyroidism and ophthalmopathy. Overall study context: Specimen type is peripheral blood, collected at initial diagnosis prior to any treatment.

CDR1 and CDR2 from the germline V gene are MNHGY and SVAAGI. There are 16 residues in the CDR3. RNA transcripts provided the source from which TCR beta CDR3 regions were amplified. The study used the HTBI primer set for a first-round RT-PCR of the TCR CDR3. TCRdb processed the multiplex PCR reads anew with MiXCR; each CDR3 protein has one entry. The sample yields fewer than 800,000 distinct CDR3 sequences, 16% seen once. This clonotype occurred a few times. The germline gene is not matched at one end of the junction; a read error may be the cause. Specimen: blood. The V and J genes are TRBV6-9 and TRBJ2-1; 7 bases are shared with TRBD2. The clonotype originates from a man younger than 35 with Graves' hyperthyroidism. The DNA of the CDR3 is TGTGCCAGCAGTTACGGGGCGGGAGAGGTAGGAAATGAGCAGTCCTTC. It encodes CASSYGAGEVGNEQSF.